This is a list of T cell receptor beta chains from one sample in a study of cytomegalovirus exposure and HLA in healthy donors. The repertoire was sequenced with immunoSEQ multiplex PCR; TCRdb's copy has only in-frame clones and lacks some. This sample carries 100,000 to 150,000 clones, about 79% of them seen once, and the ten largest clones take roughly 2.7%. Sequencing input: PBMCs. All receptors come from a man in his fifties or sixties in good health and CMV-seronegative. The conserved cysteine and the conserved F or W are not part of the CDR3 here. Each record gives: V gene, J gene, D gene, CDR3 protein. The D gene is left open where the match is weak.

TRBV7-8,TRBJ1-5,TRBD1,ASSLGRVDRARQPQH
TRBV18,TRBJ2-7,.,ASSPAGQSSEQY
TRBV7-9,TRBJ1-6,TRBD1,ASSLDRVGGSPLH
TRBV12-5,TRBJ2-1,TRBD1,ASGPGQGAYNEQF
TRBV19,TRBJ1-5,TRBD1,ASRGRGHRPQH
TRBV9,TRBJ2-7,.,ASSRDDTGSTYEQY
TRBV19,TRBJ2-2,TRBD2,ASRFWSGEPTGELF
TRBV7-9,TRBJ2-3,.,ASSDGWRGDTQY
TRBV6-6,TRBJ1-2,.,ASSYLQGSWGYT
TRBV27,TRBJ1-2,.,ANSSRGYGYT
TRBV30,TRBJ1-6,.,AWGFNGYSYNSPLH
TRBV19,TRBJ1-5,.,ATQGEGGFNQPQH
TRBV6-1,TRBJ1-6,TRBD1,ASSGQGGHNSPLH
TRBV7-2,TRBJ2-7,.,ASSSLSYEQY
TRBV6-1,TRBJ1-1,.,ASSEPPLSTEAF
TRBV4-1,TRBJ2-5,.,ASSQDSVAETQY
TRBV9,TRBJ2-1,TRBD1,ASSLNRTGSSYNEQF
TRBV19,TRBJ1-4,TRBD1,ASSIGTGDEKLF
TRBV27,TRBJ1-4,.,ASSFGILGEKLF
TRBV7-9,TRBJ1-3,.,ASSLNWGNTIY
TRBV11-3,TRBJ1-5,TRBD1,ASSRGQGGQPQH
TRBV7-9,TRBJ2-3,TRBD1,ASSLGQGRRRSTDTQY
TRBV9,TRBJ1-1,.,ASSVRGSTEAF
TRBV10-3,TRBJ1-2,TRBD1,AISGGTEYGYT
TRBV2,TRBJ2-7,.,ASSERDTTYEQY
TRBV5-6,TRBJ1-1,.,ASSLFPPRAGSEAF
TRBV7-7,TRBJ2-5,TRBD2,ASSRSGGAETQY
TRBV5-1,TRBJ2-3,.,ASSLQASSTDTQY
TRBV5-4,TRBJ2-7,TRBD2,ASSSALGGNSSYEQY
TRBV5-6,TRBJ1-6,TRBD1,ASSFGQGNSPLH
TRBV27,TRBJ1-6,.,ASSPREGGYNSPLH
TRBV7-9,TRBJ2-5,TRBD2,ASRLAGGLQETQY
TRBV6-5,TRBJ1-1,TRBD1,ASSYTRDSPLAEAF
TRBV2,TRBJ2-3,.,ASSELARSSTDTQY
TRBV5-1,TRBJ2-5,.,ASSLESRQETQY
TRBV12-5,TRBJ2-3,TRBD1,ASGLPGTGQDTDTQY
TRBV10-3,TRBJ2-5,TRBD2,AISDYTSGGETQY
TRBV7-9,TRBJ2-5,.,ASSSRFKDFQETQY
TRBV28,TRBJ2-5,.,ASSSLWAARQETQY
TRBV7-3,TRBJ2-7,TRBD1,ASSPQGGPYEQY
TRBV7-2,TRBJ1-2,.,ASSLAPEESNYGYT
TRBV19,TRBJ1-1,TRBD1,ASSIDGTGLVEAF
TRBV9,TRBJ1-1,TRBD1,ASRGQGVKAF
TRBV10-3,TRBJ2-7,.,AISESGASSYEQY
TRBV5-6,TRBJ2-5,TRBD1,ASSRTGTGTQTQY
TRBV30,TRBJ2-1,TRBD2,AWRDGGARNEQF
TRBV18,TRBJ2-7,TRBD1,ASSPGQGVGEQY
TRBV14,TRBJ2-7,TRBD1,ASSQDFGTVPYEQY
TRBV15,TRBJ1-5,TRBD1,ATSRGPPGTGTFISNQPQH
TRBV30,TRBJ2-3,TRBD1,AWSVYPGQGSDTQY
TRBV30,TRBJ2-1,.,AWSVKSGPYNEQF
TRBV7-6,TRBJ2-3,TRBD2,ASSSQAGSIADTQY
TRBV5-1,TRBJ2-1,TRBD2,ASSWKGLADEQF
TRBV27,TRBJ1-5,TRBD1,ASSSTGGDAFEPQH
TRBV30,TRBJ1-3,.,AWSGDRFIY
TRBV27,TRBJ1-6,TRBD1,ASSSPRGTGTYDNSPLH
TRBV7-8,TRBJ1-2,.,ASSLVTVPNYGYT
TRBV5-8,TRBJ2-2,.,ASRFPGFSTGELF
TRBV27,TRBJ1-1,TRBD1,ASSLKGANTEAF
TRBV7-6,TRBJ2-7,TRBD1,ASALDRRSVEQY